The 22 T cell receptor beta chains presented below share a single source sample, sequenced in a study of metastatic and nonmetastatic thyroid tumors. TCRdb re-analyzed the PCR reads using MiXCR. The sample includes around 34,000 clones, less than 30% of them seen just once. No treatment had been given to any patient before thyroid surgery. Sequencing used blood. All receptors derive from a female donor with papillary thyroid cancer or a benign thyroid nodule (not recorded which). Some clones in this sample may be carry-over from other donors' samples.

V is TRBV20-1 and J is TRBJ2-7; D is undetermined. Trimming took off 3 bases at V and 6 bases at J, with 15 bases between the two ends. The length of the CDR3 is 13 residues. CDR1 is DFQATT and CDR2 is SNEGSKA in the germline V gene (reference sequence). Written as DNA, the CDR3 is TGCAGTGCTAGCGATTCTGAAGGGCGCGAGCAGTACTTC. Encoded protein: CSASDSEGREQYF.

Turning to this clone: Mismatch with germline at one junction end may stem from a read error. The chain couples TRBV7-8 to TRBJ1-4; D is unresolved. The CDR3 consists of 15 residues. From germline, CDR1 is SGHVS and CDR2 FQNEAQ. CDR3 amino acids: CTSSLSGSRNEKLFF. The CDR3 DNA sequence: TGTACCAGCAGCTTATCGGGATCGAGGAATGAAAAACTGTTTTTT.

Many counts were recorded for this clone. V is TRBV11-3 and J is TRBJ2-1, with 9 nucleotides matching TRBD1. The J segment lost 10 bases and the V segment lost 1 base, leaving 2 bases of the junction unmatched. CDR3 size: 13 residues. In germline, CDR1 is SGHNT, CDR2 YENEEA. The CDR3: CASSLGTGVEQFF. The CDR3 coding sequence is TGTGCCAGCAGCTTAGGGACAGGGGTCGAGCAGTTCTTC.

This clone was counted ten times or more. The chain couples TRBV19 to TRBJ2-7, with D possibly TRBD1 on 6 matching bases. Germline values: CDR1 LNHDA, CDR2 SQIVND (reference sequence). V was clipped by 0 bases and J by 4 bases, with 16 bases between them. The CDR3 has 16 residues. For the CDR3, the DNA is TGTGCCAGTAGTATAGATTCTCTTTCAGGGGTTTACGAGCAGTACTTC. This gives the protein CASSIDSLSGVYEQYF.

This clone has a count of ten or more. This sequence joins TRBV27 and TRBJ2-5; D gene uncertain. Germline lookup yields CDR1 MNHEY and CDR2 SMNVEV (reference sequence). V shed 0 bases and J shed 2 bases, with 4 bases lying between them. The CDR3 covers 13 residues. The CDR3 region is CASSLSVQETQYF. The CDR3 DNA sequence: TGTGCCAGCAGTTTATCGGTGCAAGAGACCCAGTACTTC.

Relative to its sample, this clone is medium-sized (0.01 to 0.1%). The V call is TRBV10-1, the J call TRBJ2-7, with D unclear. Germline assignment: CDR1 WNHNN and CDR2 SYGVQD (reference sequence). This CDR3 contains 13 residues. Trimming shortened V by 0 bases and J by 6 bases, and 9 bases separated the two germline ends. Written as DNA, the CDR3 is TGCGCCAGCAGTGAGTCTCCCCCCTCCGAGCAGTACTTC. Its translation: CASSESPPSEQYF.

At least ten counts were recorded for this clone. The chain has TRBV20-1 and TRBJ2-7, with TRBD1 as a possible D gene (5 bases). Germline V gene sequence: CDR1 DFQATT, CDR2 SNEGSKA (reference sequence). The ends were cut back, 0 bases at V and 1 base at J, with 10 bases in the middle. This CDR3 is built from 14 residues. CDR3 sequence reads: CSARDQGVSYEQYF. The CDR3 DNA reads as TGCAGTGCTAGAGATCAAGGGGTATCCTACGAGCAGTACTTC.

In this sample, this clone turned up a few times. One end of the junction fails to match germline, which may point to a read error. J is TRBJ1-1 and V is TRBV27; possibly TRBD1 for D (5 bases). The germline V gene has CDR1 MNHEY and CDR2 SMNVEV (reference sequence). CDR3 length: 13 residues. CDR3 residues: CASRAGWVTETFF. The CDR3 region has the DNA TGTGCCAGCAGGGCAGGGTGGGTCACTGAAACTTTCTTT.

Judged by abundance, this clone is medium-sized (0.01 to 0.1%). The chain has TRBV11-2 and TRBJ1-5; 10 bases fit TRBD1. Trimming at V came to 4 bases and at J to 3 bases, leaving 3 bases not matched to a gene. The CDR3 runs to 15 residues. The germline V gene has CDR1 SGHAT and CDR2 FQNNGV. CDR3 amino acids: CASSSDRGTNQPQHF. CDR3 nucleotide sequence: TGTGCCAGCAGCTCGGACAGGGGGACCAATCAGCCCCAGCATTTT.

The rearrangement joins TRBV5-8 to TRBJ2-2; possibly TRBD2 for D (5 bases). Germline V lookup: CDR1 SGHTS, CDR2 YDEGEE. This CDR3 has 16 residues. V was pared by 0 bases and J by 5 bases, with 14 bases between. CDR3 nucleotide sequence: TGTGCCAGCAGCTTGGGGACTCCGGTGAGAACCGGGGAGCTGTTTTTT. It encodes CASSLGTPVRTGELFF.

For this clone: The same CDR3 can be traced to other DNA sequences in this sample. This rearrangement joins TRBV5-4 to TRBJ1-1; tentative D call: TRBD1 (6 bases). V was shortened by 4 bases and J by 2 bases, with 12 bases between the two germline ends. The CDR3 is 14 residues long. Germline V CDR1 and CDR2: SGHNT, YYREEE (reference sequence). CDR3 sequence reads: CASSPRGGNTEAFF. The DNA of the CDR3 is TGTGCCAGCAGCCCTAGGGGGGGCAACACTGAAGCTTTCTTT.

Ten or more counts support this clone. This rearrangement joins TRBV27 to TRBJ2-1; 9 bases fit TRBD2. Germline CDR1 and CDR2: MNHEY and SMNVEV (reference sequence). V trimming: 5 bases; J trimming: 5 bases; junction bases outside the gene matches: 7. The CDR3 consists of 15 residues. CDR3 loop: CASSPLTSGNNEQFF. In DNA form, the CDR3 reads TGTGCCAGCAGTCCACTGACTAGCGGCAACAATGAGCAGTTCTTC.

At least ten counts were recorded for this clone. The chain is built from TRBV15 and TRBJ1-1; tentatively, D is TRBD1 (5 bases). There are 14 residues in the CDR3. V dropped 7 bases and J dropped 4 bases, with 16 bases sitting between them. Germline CDR1 reads LNHNV; CDR2 reads YYDKDF (reference sequence). The CDR3 coding sequence is TGTGCCACCACAAGAGAGGGGTTTCTCACTGAAGCTTTCTTT. This sequence encodes CATTREGFLTEAFF. Together with reference TRBV15 and TRBJ1-1, the CDR3 gives the full variable domain: DAMVIQNPRYQVTQFGKPVTLSCSQTLNHNVMYWYQQKSSQAPKLLFHYYDKDFNNEADTPDNFQSRRPNTSFCFLDIRSPGLGDTAMYLCATTREGFLTEAFFGQGTRLTVV.

Judged by abundance, this clone is medium-sized. V gene TRBV6-1 combines with J gene TRBJ2-2; possibly TRBD1 or TRBD2 for D (5 bases each). The CDR3 length is 14 residues. Germline CDR1 is MNHNS and CDR2 is SASEGT. V was shortened by 3 bases and J by 6 bases, with 11 bases between the two germline ends. CDR3 coding DNA: TGTGCCAGCAGTGATTGGGGGTGGGCCGGGGAGCTGTTTTTT. This sequence encodes CASSDWGWAGELFF.

This clone was seen at least ten times. The V call is TRBV7-3, the J call TRBJ2-1, with 7 bases matching TRBD2. Germline values: CDR1 SGHTA, CDR2 FQGTGA. This CDR3 region has 14 residues. Unmatched junction bases numbered 4, after V lost 4 bases and J lost 4 bases. This CDR3 reads CASSSTGGYNEQFF. The CDR3 nucleotides are TGTGCCAGCAGCTCCACGGGGGGTTACAATGAGCAGTTCTTC.

In its sample, this clone was seen a few times. The chain has TRBV4-2 and TRBJ2-2; 15 nucleotides agree with TRBD2. CDR1 is LGHNA and CDR2 is YNFKEQ in the germline V gene. The CDR3 is 19 residues long. J gave up 4 bases and V 5 bases, and 11 bases lay outside the gene matches. The CDR3 region is CASSNFGLAGGSSTGELFF. The DNA of the CDR3 is TGTGCCAGCAGCAACTTCGGACTAGCGGGAGGGTCGAGCACCGGGGAGCTGTTTTTT.

The CDR3 coding sequence is TGTGCCTGGAGTGTAGCGGCCACCTCTGGCTACACCTTC. It specifies CAWSVAATSGYTF. The V call is TRBV30, the J call TRBJ1-2, with D unresolved. Germline loops: CDR1 GTSNPN, CDR2 SVGIG (reference sequence). The CDR3 is made up of 13 amino acids. Trimming cost V 0 bases and J 7 bases, with 12 bases left between them.

In this sample, this clone turned up many times. V is TRBV3-1 and J is TRBJ2-2; D not certain. The CDR3 is made up of 14 amino acids. CDR1 and CDR2 from the germline V gene are LGHDT and YNNKEL (reference sequence). The V end lost 6 bases, the J end lost 1 base, and 9 bases lay between the germline ends. For the CDR3, the DNA is TGTGCCAGCAGACCCCCGGGGAACACCGGGGAGCTGTTTTTT. It codes for CASRPPGNTGELFF.

DNA of the CDR3: TGTGCCAGCAGTGGCGACTTCTATGGCTACACCTTC. Protein: CASSGDFYGYTF. The V and J genes are TRBV6-1 and TRBJ1-2; no reliable D call. The germline gives CDR1 MNHNS, CDR2 SASEGT. V was shortened by 4 bases and J by 4 bases, with 7 bases between the two germline ends. The CDR3 consists of 12 residues.

This clone was detected ten times or more. The V and J genes are TRBV19 and TRBJ2-7, with D perhaps matching TRBD1 (5 bases). The CDR3 runs 16 residues. Germline CDR1 LNHDA, CDR2 SQIVND (reference sequence). V shed 1 base and J shed 4 bases, with 17 bases lying between them. The CDR3 reads CASSIGGNPRVYEQYF. The CDR3 DNA reads as TGTGCCAGTAGTATAGGGGGCAACCCTCGGGTATACGAGCAGTACTTC.

This clone rates as medium-sized (0.01 to 0.1%). This sample includes further DNA sequences coding for the same CDR3. This chain connects TRBV20-1 to TRBJ2-7; D uncertain. V was trimmed by 0 bases and J by 7 bases, leaving 10 bases between them. Per germline, CDR1 DFQATT and CDR2 SNEGSKA (reference sequence). The CDR3 is 12 amino acids. The CDR3 nucleotides are TGCAGTGCTAGAGATCGGCCTTGGGAGCAGTACTTC. Protein product: CSARDRPWEQYF.

Worth noting for this clone: Compared with germline, one end of the junction differs, possibly owing to a read error. The rearrangement links TRBV5-1 to TRBJ1-5; no reliable D call. CDR3 size: 14 residues. Germline V gives CDR1 SGHRS, CDR2 YFSETQ. This chain's CDR3 is CASSTDGRNLPQHF. CDR3 nucleotides: TGCGCCAGCAGCACGGACGGGCGCAATCTGCCCCAGCATTTT.